A selection of T cell receptor beta chains follows, all from one sample in a study of OX40 agonist ivuxolimab in advanced cancers. This table comes from immunoSEQ multiplex PCR, and its TCRdb copy is limited to in-frame clones, with some not included. The data hold just over 50,000 clones, with about 80% observed a single time. The specimen was CD4+ or CD8+ T cells sorted from blood, collected in a trial of the OX40 agonist ivuxolimab. Receptors originate from an adult with an advanced solid tumor such as melanoma, head and neck, liver or kidney cancer. Each CDR3 is given with its conserved first and last residue. Expanded clones are given a class, and other clones once, few, many or no size at all.

>TRBV23-1|.|TRBJ1-6
CASSQVGVRFSSYNSPLHF
>TRBV7-8|.|TRBJ2-7
CASSPTGAEQYF
>TRBV9|once|TRBJ1-2
CASSATGARGYTF
>TRBV14|.|TRBJ1-1
CASSQDPPGVGTEAFF
>TRBV7-2|once|TRBJ2-5
CASSPQALGETQYF
>TRBV2|.|TRBJ1-6
CASSEQNSYNSPLHF
>TRBV27|.|TRBJ2-7
CASSFYGRGSYEQYF
>TRBV10-3|few|TRBJ2-2
CAIIGTGGNTGELFF
>TRBV4-2|.|TRBJ1-5
CASSQGHPNQPQHF
>TRBV19|.|TRBJ2-3
CASRMGDTQYF
>TRBV9|.|TRBJ1-6
CASSVGSGQGNNSPLHF
>TRBV7-2|.|TRBJ1-5
CASSSGGGQPQHF
>TRBV19|.|TRBJ2-5
CASGTGGVETQYF
>TRBV10-3|.|TRBJ2-1
CAISEGGDRGYNEQFF
>TRBV7-6|.|TRBJ2-3
CASSPLPSGGVTDTQYF
>TRBV7-2|.|TRBJ2-7
CASSLAHAQGSYEQYF
>TRBV18|once|TRBJ1-4
CASSRRDRTNEKLFF
>TRBV5-1|few|TRBJ2-5
CASSLAGSLQETQYF
>TRBV5-1|few|TRBJ1-6
CASSLELGNSPLHF
>TRBV11-2|.|TRBJ2-3
CASSFGTSGGGTDTQYF
>TRBV9|.|TRBJ2-3
CASSVGPGGDTQYF
>TRBV4-3|.|TRBJ1-1
CASSQVGRRTEAFF
>TRBV7-8|.|TRBJ2-7
CASSLGGGSSYEQYF
>TRBV6-5|.|TRBJ1-5
CASSYDRLWWPQHF
>TRBV4-1|.|TRBJ2-1
CASSQDKGRGAYNEQFF
>TRBV7-3|.|TRBJ2-2
CASSLDRDYSGELFF
>TRBV1|.|TRBJ2-5
CTSSYSGLAGRQETQYF
>TRBV21-1|few|TRBJ2-7
CASPVPSRGTYEQYF
>TRBV9|.|TRBJ1-4
CASSVNGGTNEKLFF
>TRBV4-3|.|TRBJ1-1
CASRPTGELPLNTEAFF
>TRBV5-1|once|TRBJ1-2
CASSSKTGGNYGYTF
>TRBV6-1|.|TRBJ2-5
CASSESQATQETQYF
>TRBV6-1|.|TRBJ1-5
CASSVGVPNQPQHF
>TRBV5-1|once|TRBJ1-5
CASSLDGGNQPQHF
>TRBV11-2|.|TRBJ1-5
CASSLPDYSNQPQHF
>TRBV7-2|.|TRBJ1-5
CASSLRAGEGQPQHF
>TRBV5-5|.|TRBJ2-2
CASSLAGANTGELFF
>TRBV9|.|TRBJ1-1
CASSVGEKMNTEAFF
>TRBV5-1|.|TRBJ1-1
CASSYQGSEAFF
>TRBV18|.|TRBJ1-6
CASSPPGQGSSPLHF
>TRBV20-1|few|TRBJ2-5
CSVGGETQYF
>TRBV5-4|.|TRBJ2-3
CASSLAGVGTDTQYF
>TRBV2|.|TRBJ2-2
CASSDPGPAEGELFF
>TRBV14|.|TRBJ2-1
CASSRLGQGIYNEQFF
>TRBV27|.|TRBJ1-1
CASSPGTPVSEAFF
>TRBV6-5|.|TRBJ1-5
CASSQTGISNQPQHF
>TRBV11-2|.|TRBJ1-2
CASSPGQGVEGYTF
>TRBV11-3|.|TRBJ2-5
CASSLGASGGRETQYF
>TRBV15|few|TRBJ2-1
CATSRDGGNNEQFF
>TRBV7-9|.|TRBJ2-1
CASRYPGQGEGEQFF
>TRBV11-2|medium-sized|TRBJ2-7
CASSDYRQRSYEQYF
>TRBV29-1|once|TRBJ1-3
CSVWSSGNTIYF
>TRBV5-4|.|TRBJ2-5
CASSLWLASGGEETQYF
>TRBV21-1|.|TRBJ2-7
CANPDRAYEQYF
>TRBV19|.|TRBJ2-1
CASSIDAGSGQFF